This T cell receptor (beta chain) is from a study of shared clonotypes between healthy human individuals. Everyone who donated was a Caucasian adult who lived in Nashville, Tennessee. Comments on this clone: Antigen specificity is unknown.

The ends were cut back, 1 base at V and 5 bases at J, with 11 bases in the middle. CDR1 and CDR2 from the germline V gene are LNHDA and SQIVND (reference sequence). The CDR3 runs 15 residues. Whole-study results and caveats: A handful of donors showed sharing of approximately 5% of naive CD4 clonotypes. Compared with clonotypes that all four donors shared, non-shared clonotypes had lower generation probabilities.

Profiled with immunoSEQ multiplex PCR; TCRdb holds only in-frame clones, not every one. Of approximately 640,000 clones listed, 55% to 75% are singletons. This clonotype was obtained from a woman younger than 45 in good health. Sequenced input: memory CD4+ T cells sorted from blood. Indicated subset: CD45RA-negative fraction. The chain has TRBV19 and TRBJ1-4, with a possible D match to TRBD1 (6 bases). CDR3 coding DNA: TGTGCCAGTAGTATAGTGGACAGCAGAAATGAAAAACTGTTTTTT. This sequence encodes CASSIVDSRNEKLFF.